This passage covers 4 T cell receptor beta chains from one sample sequenced in a study of cytomegalovirus exposure and HLA in healthy donors. PCR used 60 Vbeta primers and 13 Jbeta primers. Assay: immunoSEQ multiplex PCR; the TCRdb copy retains only in-frame clones and omits some. Of about 120,000 clones detected, about 83% appear once; the ten largest clones hold 2.5% to 3.5%. The sequenced sample was PBMCs. Every receptor here comes from a woman in her 40s in good health and CMV-seropositive.

The rearrangement uses TRBV5-1 and TRBJ2-2, with D unresolved. Trimming pared 6 bases from V and 6 bases from J, leaving 9 bases between. This CDR3 contains 12 residues. CDR1 and CDR2 from the germline V gene are SGHRS and YFSETQ. The CDR3 DNA reads TGCGCCAGCATGGCCGTCGCCGGGGAGCTGTTTTTT. It yields the protein CASMAVAGELFF.

The chain joins TRBV25-1 to TRBJ1-6; possibly TRBD1 for D (6 bases). This CDR3 is built from 15 residues. V was clipped by 2 bases and J by 7 bases, with 12 bases between them. CDR1 and CDR2 from the germline V gene are MGHDK and SYGVNS. The CDR3 bases are TGTGCCAGCAGTGAACAGGGGTTAGGGAATTCACCCCTCCACTTT. As protein: CASSEQGLGNSPLHF.

The gene calls are TRBV7-2 and TRBJ2-7; D perhaps matches TRBD1 (6 bases). This CDR3 region has 15 residues. Per germline, CDR1 SGHTA and CDR2 FQGNSA. The ends were cut back, 0 bases at V and 0 bases at J, with 9 bases in the middle. CDR3 nucleotides: TGTGCCAGCAGCTTAGCAGGGGGTCCCTCCTACGAGCAGTACTTC. It encodes CASSLAGGPSYEQYF. Based on the CDR3 plus reference TRBV7-2 and TRBJ2-7, the full variable domain is GAGVSQSPSNKVTEKGKDVELRCDPISGHTALYWYRQSLGQGLEFLIYFQGNSAPDKSGLPSDRFSAERTGGSVSTLTIQRTQQEDSAVYLCASSLAGGPSYEQYFGPGTRLTVT.

The chain links TRBV11-3 to TRBJ2-2; 9 bases are a match to TRBD2. V shed 5 bases, J shed 1 base, and the junction held 5 bases outside the gene matches. Looked up from germline, CDR1 is SGHNT and CDR2 is YENEEA. CDR3 length: 16 amino acids. CDR3 in DNA: TGTGCCAGCAGCAAAACGACTAGCGGGAACACCGGGGAGCTGTTTTTT. This gives the protein CASSKTTSGNTGELFF.